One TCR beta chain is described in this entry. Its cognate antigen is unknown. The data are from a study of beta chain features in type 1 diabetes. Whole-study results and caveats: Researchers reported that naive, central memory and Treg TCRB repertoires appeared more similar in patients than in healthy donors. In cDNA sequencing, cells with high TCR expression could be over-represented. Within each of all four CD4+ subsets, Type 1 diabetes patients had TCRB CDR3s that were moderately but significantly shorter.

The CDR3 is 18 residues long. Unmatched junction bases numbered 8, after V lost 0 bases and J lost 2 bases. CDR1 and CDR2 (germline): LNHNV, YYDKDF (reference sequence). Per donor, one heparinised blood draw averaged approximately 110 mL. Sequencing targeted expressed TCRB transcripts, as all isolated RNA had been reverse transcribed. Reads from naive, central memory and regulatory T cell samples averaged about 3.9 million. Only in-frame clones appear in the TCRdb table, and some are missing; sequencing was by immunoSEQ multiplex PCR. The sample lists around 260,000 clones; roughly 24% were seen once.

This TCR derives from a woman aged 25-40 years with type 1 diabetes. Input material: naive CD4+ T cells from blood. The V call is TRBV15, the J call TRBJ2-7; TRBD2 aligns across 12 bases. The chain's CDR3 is CATSRDLAGGPLTYEQYF. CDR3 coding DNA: TGTGCCACCAGCAGAGATCTAGCGGGAGGGCCTTTAACCTACGAGCAGTACTTC.